What follows are 24 T cell receptor beta chains derived from one specimen sequenced in a study of immune evolution from preneoplasia to lung adenocarcinoma. This table comes from immunoSEQ multiplex PCR, and its TCRdb copy is limited to in-frame clones, with some not included. The sample gives a few thousand clones, 80% of which show up once; about 3.4% is in the top ten. What was sequenced was FFPE adjacent normal lung tissue. These receptors all come from a donor older than 65 with lung adenocarcinoma.

V and J are TRBV18 and TRBJ2-6; TRBD1 agrees at 7 bases. The germline V gene encodes CDR1 KGHSH and CDR2 LQKENI. The CDR3 sequence is 18 residues long. V lost 6 bases and J lost 0; bases outside the gene matches: 11. CDR3 nucleotide sequence: TGTGCCAGCTCGAGCGTGTTGGCAGGGGGCTCTGGGGCCAACGTCCTGACTTTC. Protein: CASSSVLAGGSGANVLTF.

The chain employs TRBV9 and TRBJ1-1; tentative D call: TRBD1 (6 bases). Trimming took off 4 bases at V and 4 bases at J, with 17 bases between the two ends. Germline assignment: CDR1 SGDLS and CDR2 YYNGEE. The CDR3 has 15 amino acids. Written as DNA, the CDR3 is TGTGCCAGCAGCTCAGCTGGGGGGCCGGCCACTGAAGCTTTCTTT. It encodes CASSSAGGPATEAFF.

The V and J genes are TRBV6-6 and TRBJ2-1, with D perhaps matching TRBD2 (6 bases). The V and J ends lost 3 bases and 6 bases respectively, with 6 bases between them. In germline, CDR1 is MNHNY, CDR2 SVGAGI (reference sequence). This CDR3 spans 12 amino acids. The CDR3 sequence: CASSYSGNEQFF. For the CDR3, the DNA is TGTGCCAGCAGTTATAGCGGCAATGAGCAGTTCTTC.

The chain joins TRBV5-6 to TRBJ1-5; a weak D match, TRBD1 (6 bases). CDR3 length: 13 residues. The germline V gene has CDR1 SGHDT and CDR2 YYEEEE. V dropped 6 bases and J dropped 4 bases, with 11 bases sitting between them. The CDR3 DNA follows: TGTGCCAGCACGATTCAGGGGAATCAGCCCCAGCATTTT. It translates to CASTIQGNQPQHF.

The genes are TRBV10-1 and TRBJ2-1; D uncertain. Trimming pared 3 bases from V and 4 bases from J, leaving 13 bases between. CDR3 length equals 15 residues. CDR1 is WNHNN, CDR2 SYGVQD, per germline (reference sequence). Here the CDR3 DNA reads TGCGCCAGCAGTGATTCGGACCACTCTTACAATGAGCAGTTCTTC. Translated, it gives CASSDSDHSYNEQFF.

This chain connects TRBV18 to TRBJ2-7; 7 bases agree with TRBD1. Germline CDR1 reads KGHSH; CDR2 reads LQKENI. V lost 6 bases, J lost 0 bases, and 8 bases stayed unmatched. The CDR3 has 15 amino acids. In DNA form, the CDR3 reads TGTGCCAGCTCCGGATTGACAGGGAGCTCCTACGAGCAGTACTTC. Translation gives CASSGLTGSSYEQYF.

This clone was recorded a few times. This chain uses TRBV5-6 with TRBJ1-1; 7 bases fit TRBD1. The germline V gene has CDR1 SGHDT and CDR2 YYEEEE. The V segment lost 4 bases and the J segment 8 bases; nucleotides outside the gene matches: 14. The CDR3 contains 15 residues. The CDR3 DNA follows: TGTGCCAGCAGCCTCCTGGTAGGGGGCAGAGTAGAAGCTTTCTTT. Translation: CASSLLVGGRVEAFF.

The CDR3 DNA follows: TGTGCCTGGAAGAATAAGGGTGGAAACACCATATATTTT. Its protein product is CAWKNKGGNTIYF. This chain links TRBV30 with TRBJ1-3; the D is unclear. The CDR3 length is 13 residues. V lost 4 bases to trimming and J lost 3 bases, with 10 bases between them. Germline CDR1 reads GTSNPN; CDR2 reads SVGIG (reference sequence).

The chain couples TRBV7-2 to TRBJ2-7; perhaps TRBD2 as D (6 bases). V lost 3 bases to trimming and J lost 1 base, with 22 bases between them. Germline V gene lookup returns CDR1 SGHTA and CDR2 FQGNSA. The CDR3 sequence is 18 residues long. CDR3 sequence reads: CASSFRGIWRGLSYEQYF. The CDR3 nucleotides are TGTGCCAGCAGCTTTCGGGGAATTTGGCGGGGATTATCCTACGAGCAGTACTTC.

The V call is TRBV19, the J call TRBJ2-5, with 8 bases matching TRBD2. V was pared by 6 bases and J by 5 bases, with 8 bases of the junction left unmatched. The germline CDR1 and CDR2 sequences are LNHDA and SQIVND (reference sequence). The CDR3 contains 14 residues. The CDR3 loop is CASSTGLGLETQYF. CDR3 nucleotide sequence: TGTGCCAGTAGCACGGGACTAGGTCTCGAGACCCAGTACTTC.

The rearrangement links TRBV5-6 to TRBJ1-1, with a weak D call TRBD1 (5 bases). This CDR3 is 15 amino acids long. Trimming cost V 2 bases and J 0 bases, with 11 bases left between them. CDR1 is SGHDT, CDR2 YYEEEE, per germline. CDR3 DNA: TGTGCCAGCAGCTTCTATCGGGGGATGAACACTGAAGCTTTCTTT. Encoded protein: CASSFYRGMNTEAFF.

In this sample, this clone turned up once. CDR3 region: CASSYVIAGRETQYF. CDR3 coding DNA: TGTGCCAGCAGTTACGTTATAGCGGGCCGGGAGACCCAGTACTTC. The V gene is TRBV6-5, the J gene TRBJ2-5, with 7 bases matching TRBD2. The CDR3 consists of 15 residues. Losses at the gene ends were 2 bases for V and 5 bases for J; bases not matched to a gene: 8. Germline CDR1 is MNHEY and CDR2 is SVGAGI.

The genes are TRBV7-2 and TRBJ2-3; TRBD2 agrees at 7 bases. V shed 1 base, J shed 1 base, and the junction held 2 bases outside the gene matches. This CDR3 spans 15 amino acids. Germline V gives CDR1 SGHTA, CDR2 FQGNSA. The CDR3 DNA follows: TGTGCCAGCAGCTTAGACCGGGAGGGCACAGATACGCAGTATTTT. Translated: CASSLDREGTDTQYF.

The chain couples TRBV11-2 to TRBJ2-7; D possibly corresponds to TRBD1 (5 bases). V lost 5 bases and J lost 4, with 15 bases in between. This CDR3 region has 14 residues. Germline V gives CDR1 SGHAT, CDR2 FQNNGV. CDR3 sequence reads: CASSPNADRYEQYF. For the CDR3, the DNA is TGTGCCAGCAGCCCTAACGCAGACAGATACGAGCAGTACTTC.

The genes are TRBV5-4 and TRBJ1-2; TRBD1 agrees at 7 bases. This CDR3 region has 11 residues. V gave up 7 bases and J gave up 6 bases; unmatched junction bases: 3. In germline, CDR1 is SGHNT, CDR2 YYREEE (reference sequence). The CDR3 is CASQGVNGYTF. The DNA for the CDR3 is TGTGCCAGCCAGGGGGTAAATGGCTACACCTTC. Supplemented by reference TRBV5-4 and TRBJ1-2, the full variable domain reads ETGVTQSPTHLIKTRGQQVTLRCSSQSGHNTVSWYQQALGQGPQFIFQYYREEENGRGNFPPRFSGLQFPNYSSELNVNALELDDSALYLCASQGVNGYTFGSGTRLTVV.

The chain combines TRBV7-9 with TRBJ2-2; D call uncertain. The CDR3 is 14 amino acids. The V gene lost 2 bases and the J gene lost 6 bases, with 10 bases spanning the gap. The germline V gene encodes CDR1 SEHNR and CDR2 FQNEAQ (reference sequence). The CDR3 DNA is TGTGCCAGCAGCTTACCCCTAGTACCCGGGGAGCTGTTTTTT. Translated: CASSLPLVPGELFF.

The rearrangement joins TRBV10-3 to TRBJ2-7; possible D gene TRBD2, 6 bases. From germline, CDR1 is ENHRY and CDR2 SYGVKD. This CDR3 comprises 12 residues. V shed 6 bases and J shed 5 bases, with 11 bases lying between them. The CDR3 DNA follows: TGTGCCATCAGGGCGACTAGGGACGAGCAGTACTTC. Translated, it gives CAIRATRDEQYF.

The chain recombines TRBV30 with TRBJ2-7; no clear D. CDR1 GTSNPN and CDR2 SVGIG come from the germline V gene (reference sequence). The length of the CDR3 is 13 residues. Trimming cost V 0 bases and J 0 bases, with 6 bases left between them. In DNA, the CDR3 is TGTGCCTGGAGTGTAGCCAGCTCCTACGAGCAGTACTTC. Translation: CAWSVASSYEQYF.

The chain couples TRBV29-1 to TRBJ1-1; D ambiguous. This CDR3 region has 13 residues. Germline V CDR1 and CDR2: SQVTM, ANQGSEA. V was trimmed by 4 bases and J by 5 bases, leaving 14 bases between them. CDR3 in DNA: TGCAGCGTTGCCTTGAGGGTTGAGACTGAAGCTTTCTTT. This sequence encodes CSVALRVETEAFF. Complete variable domain (other parts from reference TRBV29-1 and TRBJ1-1): SAVISQKPSRDICQRGTSLTIQCQVDSQVTMMFWYRQQPGQSLTLIATANQGSEATYESGFVIDKFPISRPNLTFSTLTVSNMSPEDSSIYLCSVALRVETEAFFGQGTRLTVV.

This clone is a singleton in its sample. The J gene is TRBJ2-5, the V gene TRBV27; 9 bases are shared with TRBD2. V lost 6 bases and J lost 5; bases outside the gene matches: 13. Germline V gives CDR1 MNHEY, CDR2 SMNVEV (reference sequence). This CDR3 contains 16 residues. CDR3 protein: CASRETGLAEAETQYF. CDR3 in DNA: TGTGCCAGCAGGGAAACGGGACTAGCTGAAGCTGAGACCCAGTACTTC.

The chain recombines TRBV7-2 with TRBJ1-1; the D is unclear. CDR1 and CDR2 from the germline V gene are SGHTA and FQGNSA. V lost 6 bases and J 4 bases, leaving 6 bases between the germline ends. CDR3 length: 11 amino acids. DNA for the CDR3: TGTGCCAGCAGATCAATCACTGAAGCTTTCTTT. It is translated as CASRSITEAFF.

V is TRBV7-2 and J is TRBJ2-7; D possibly corresponds to TRBD2 (6 bases). The V gene lost 4 bases and the J gene lost 2 bases, with 9 bases spanning the gap. CDR3 length equals 13 residues. CDR1 is SGHTA and CDR2 is FQGNSA in the germline V gene. The CDR3: CASSYGGPYEQYF. CDR3 DNA sequence: TGTGCCAGCAGCTATGGAGGGCCCTACGAGCAGTACTTC. The complete variable domain, with remaining parts taken from reference TRBV7-2 and TRBJ2-7, reads GAGVSQSPSNKVTEKGKDVELRCDPISGHTALYWYRQSLGQGLEFLIYFQGNSAPDKSGLPSDRFSAERTGGSVSTLTIQRTQQEDSAVYLCASSYGGPYEQYFGPGTRLTVT.

This chain uses TRBV4-3 with TRBJ1-3; D gene ambiguous. This CDR3 has 17 residues. V lost 0 bases to trimming and J lost 0 bases, with 12 bases between them. Germline V gene sequence: CDR1 LGHNA, CDR2 YSLEER. CDR3 in amino acids: CASSQDTWTVSGNTIYF. The DNA of the CDR3 is TGCGCCAGCAGCCAAGACACTTGGACGGTCTCTGGAAACACCATATATTTT.

This clone was found once. The rearrangement links TRBV27 to TRBJ2-1; D remains unclear. Germline V gives CDR1 MNHEY, CDR2 SMNVEV (reference sequence). This CDR3 region has 13 residues. Trimming took 4 bases from V and 2 from J, leaving 6 bases between them. The CDR3 DNA is TGTGCCAGCAGTTGGCAGGCCTACAATGAGCAGTTCTTC. Protein: CASSWQAYNEQFF.